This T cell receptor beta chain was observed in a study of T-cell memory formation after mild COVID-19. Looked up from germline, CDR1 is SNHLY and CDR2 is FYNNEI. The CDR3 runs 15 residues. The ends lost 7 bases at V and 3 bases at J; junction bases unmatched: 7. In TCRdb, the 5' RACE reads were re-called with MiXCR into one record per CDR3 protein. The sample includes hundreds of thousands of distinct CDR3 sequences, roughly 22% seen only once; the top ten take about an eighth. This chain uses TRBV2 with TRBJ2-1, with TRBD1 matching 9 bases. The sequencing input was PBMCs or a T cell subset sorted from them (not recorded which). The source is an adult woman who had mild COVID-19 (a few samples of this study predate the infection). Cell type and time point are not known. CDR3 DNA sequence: TGTGCCAGCACACGGGACAGGGCCAACTACAATGAGCAGTTCTTC. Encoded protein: CASTRDRANYNEQFF.